The 26 T cell receptor beta chains reported below all come from one sample, sequenced in a study of cytomegalovirus exposure and HLA in healthy donors. PCR employed 60 Vbeta and 13 Jbeta primers. Assay used: immunoSEQ multiplex PCR; TCRdb lists only in-frame clones, some missing. The sample contains 200,000 to 250,000 clones, around 79% of which appear only once. Specimen: PBMCs. The receptors were sampled from a girl aged 2 to 10 in good health and CMV-seronegative.

The chain is built from TRBV6-5 and TRBJ1-6, with 7 nucleotides matching TRBD1. The CDR3 extends over 16 amino acids. Germline V gene lookup returns CDR1 MNHEY and CDR2 SVGAGI. With 0 bases clipped from V and 7 bases from J, the junction kept 6 bases outside the gene matches. In DNA form, the CDR3 reads TGTGCCAGCAGTTACTCCCCGACAGGGAACAATTCACCCCTCCACTTT. This encodes CASSYSPTGNNSPLHF.

The V gene is TRBV4-1, the J gene TRBJ2-5; the match to TRBD2 covers 8 bases. CDR1 is MGHRA, CDR2 YSYEKL, per germline. The J segment lost 1 base and the V segment lost 0 bases, leaving 10 bases of the junction unmatched. The CDR3 contains 18 residues. CDR3: CASSQEPLLAEGQETQYF. CDR3 coding DNA: TGCGCCAGCAGCCAAGAGCCCCTACTAGCGGAGGGCCAAGAGACCCAGTACTTC.

This clone was seen once. The chain has TRBV14 and TRBJ2-7, with D possibly being TRBD2 (6 bases). This CDR3 comprises 16 residues. Germline CDR1 is SGHDN and CDR2 is FVKESK. V was cut by 0 bases and J by 2 bases, with 14 bases left in between. The DNA of the CDR3 is TGTGCCAGCAGCCAAGATGGTGGGGGACTGACCTACGAGCAGTACTTC. Translating it yields CASSQDGGGLTYEQYF.

About this clone itself: Within the sample, other DNA sequences also encode this same CDR3. The chain joins TRBV5-6 to TRBJ1-5; D is possibly TRBD1 (6 bases). The CDR3 has 17 residues. Germline V lookup: CDR1 SGHDT, CDR2 YYEEEE. Trimming cost V 4 bases and J 5 bases, with 22 bases left between them. As DNA, the CDR3 is TGTGCCAGCAGCGGGGGGGCAGGAGGCCTGGATTATCAGCCCCAGCATTTT. This translates into CASSGGAGGLDYQPQHF. The whole variable domain, filled in from reference TRBV5-6 and TRBJ1-5, reads DAGVTQSPTHLIKTRGQQVTLRCSPKSGHDTVSWYQQALGQGPQFIFQYYEEEERQRGNFPDRFSGHQFPNYSSELNVNALLLGDSALYLCASSGGAGGLDYQPQHFGDGTRLSIL.

The CDR3 here is CSVEDRGWREFIEVYNEQFF. The CDR3 DNA sequence: TGCAGCGTTGAAGACCGGGGGTGGCGGGAGTTCATTGAAGTTTACAATGAGCAGTTCTTC. The genes are TRBV29-1 and TRBJ2-1, with 7 bases aligning to TRBD2. The length of the CDR3 is 20 residues. With V trimmed by 0 bases and J by 4 bases, 21 bases remained unmatched. Germline V CDR1 and CDR2: SQVTM, ANQGSEA.

For this clone: Its ends do not fully match the called genes, so a read error is possible. The chain employs TRBV7-9 and TRBJ2-4, with D perhaps matching TRBD2 (6 bases). Germline V gene sequence: CDR1 SEHNR, CDR2 FQNEAQ (reference sequence). This CDR3 contains 15 residues. CDR3 protein: CASGLSGVAKNIQYF. In DNA form, the CDR3 reads TGTGCCAGCGGCTTGTCGGGAGTAGCCAAAAACATTCAGTACTTC. Looking up the rest from reference TRBV7-9 and TRBJ2-4 gives the full variable domain: DTGVSQNPRHKITKRGQNVTFRCDPISEHNRLYWYRQTLGQGPEFLTYFQNEAQLEKSRLLSDRFSAERPKGSFSTLEIQRTEQGDSAMYLCASGLSGVAKNIQYFGAGTRLSVL.

V usage is TRBV4-1 and J usage is TRBJ2-5; TRBD2 matches at 9 bases. V was pared by 4 bases and J by 5 bases, with 11 bases of the junction left unmatched. Germline V lookup: CDR1 MGHRA, CDR2 YSYEKL. The CDR3 consists of 16 residues. The CDR3 nucleotides read TGCGCCAGCAGCCGGGGGGAAGCGGGAGGATCGGAGACCCAGTACTTC. Amino acids: CASSRGEAGGSETQYF.

This clone was seen only a few times. This rearrangement joins TRBV7-6 to TRBJ2-3; 12 nucleotides match TRBD2. The J segment lost 4 bases and the V segment lost 4 bases, leaving 3 bases of the junction unmatched. This CDR3 region has 15 residues. Germline lookup yields CDR1 SGHVS and CDR2 FNYEAQ. CDR3 amino acids: CASSSLAGGPDTQYF. CDR3 nucleotide sequence: TGTGCCAGCAGCTCCCTAGCGGGGGGGCCAGATACGCAGTATTTT.

The rearrangement joins TRBV15 to TRBJ2-7; 14 positions agree with TRBD2. Per the germline V gene, CDR1 is LNHNV and CDR2 is YYDKDF (reference sequence). The trim removed 1 base at V and 7 bases at J, leaving 3 bases unmatched. The length of the CDR3 is 15 residues. The CDR3 is CATSRAGLAGEEQYF. The CDR3 coding sequence is TGTGCCACCAGCAGAGCGGGACTAGCGGGAGAAGAGCAGTACTTC.

V usage is TRBV6-6 and J usage is TRBJ1-1; D unresolved. The CDR3 length is 14 residues. Looked up from germline, CDR1 is MNHNY and CDR2 is SVGAGI (reference sequence). Trimming left V 1 base short and J 4 bases short, with 10 bases between. The CDR3 DNA follows: TGTGCCAGCAGTTACTTAGCGGCTATCACTGAAGCTTTCTTT. It yields the protein CASSYLAAITEAFF.

The CDR3, as DNA: TGTGCCAGCAGCGTAGAAGCAGGCACCGGGGAGCTGTTTTTT. Residues: CASSVEAGTGELFF. The rearrangement joins TRBV9 to TRBJ2-2; no clear D. The CDR3 is made up of 14 amino acids. Trimming cost V 0 bases and J 4 bases, with 7 bases left between them. In germline, CDR1 is SGDLS, CDR2 YYNGEE.

The J gene is TRBJ2-5, the V gene TRBV5-1; 9 bases align to TRBD1. From germline, CDR1 is SGHRS and CDR2 YFSETQ. Trimming took 4 bases from V and 12 from J; bases not matched to a gene: 10. The length of the CDR3 is 13 residues. CDR3 amino acids: CASSPTGQGAKYF. For the CDR3, the DNA is TGCGCCAGCAGCCCTACGGGACAGGGCGCCAAGTACTTC.

Turning to this clone: The junction and the germline gene differ at one end; a read error may be behind it. The DNA for the CDR3 is TGTGCAATCAGACTACCGAACACCGGGGAGCTGTTTTTT. Protein sequence: CAIRLPNTGELFF. The V call is TRBV10-3, the J call TRBJ2-2, with TRBD2 as a possible D gene (5 bases). The CDR3 is 13 amino acids. Germline V gene lookup returns CDR1 ENHRY and CDR2 SYGVKD.

The chain combines TRBV7-6 with TRBJ1-1; 9 bases agree with TRBD1. This CDR3 is built from 15 residues. Losses at the gene ends were 1 base for V and 4 bases for J; bases not matched to a gene: 4. Germline assignment: CDR1 SGHVS and CDR2 FNYEAQ. The CDR3 here is CASSLETGGGTEAFF. In DNA form, the CDR3 reads TGTGCCAGCAGCTTAGAGACAGGGGGAGGCACTGAAGCTTTCTTT.

In the case of this clone: At one of its ends the junction is not consistent with the germline gene, which may arise from a read error. The V gene is TRBV5-3, the J gene TRBJ2-5, with 9 positions matching TRBD2. TRBV5-3 is an open reading frame, and its role is uncertain. This CDR3 contains 11 residues. The CDR3 protein is CARSLAGGRDF. CDR3 nucleotide sequence: TGTGCCAGAAGCTTGGCCGGCGGGAGGGACTTC.

This chain joins TRBV2 and TRBJ1-1, with 7 bases fitting TRBD1. Trimming cost V 6 bases and J 4 bases; bases outside gene matches: 8. CDR3 length: 14 amino acids. Germline CDR1 is SNHLY and CDR2 is FYNNEI. This chain's CDR3 is CASSATGEGTEAFF. The CDR3 DNA sequence: TGTGCCAGCAGCGCAACAGGGGAAGGCACTGAAGCTTTCTTT. Based on the CDR3 plus reference TRBV2 and TRBJ1-1, the full variable domain is EPEVTQTPSHQVTQMGQEVILRCVPISNHLYFYWYRQILGQKVEFLVSFYNNEISEKSEIFDDQFSVERPDGSNFTLKIRSTKLEDSAMYFCASSATGEGTEAFFGQGTRLTVV.

The chain has TRBV13 and TRBJ2-4; D is possibly TRBD2 (6 bases). V lost 1 base to trimming and J lost 4 bases, with 14 bases between them. Germline CDR1 reads PRHDT; CDR2 reads FYEKMQ (reference sequence). This CDR3 region has 16 residues. The CDR3 here is CASSLARASVKNIQYF. The CDR3 nucleotides are TGTGCCAGCAGCTTAGCTCGGGCTAGCGTTAAAAACATTCAGTACTTC.

The rearrangement joins TRBV5-6 to TRBJ1-2; 8 bases are a match to TRBD1. The V segment lost 1 base and the J segment 2 bases; nucleotides outside the gene matches: 4. Germline assignment: CDR1 SGHDT and CDR2 YYEEEE. This CDR3 has 15 amino acids. For the CDR3, the DNA is TGTGCCAGCAGCTTGTACGACAGGGGCAACTATGGCTACACCTTC. It yields the protein CASSLYDRGNYGYTF.

The chain has TRBV18 and TRBJ1-2, with D possibly TRBD1 on 6 matching bases. Trimming took off 4 bases at V and 7 bases at J, with 22 bases between the two ends. CDR3 length equals 16 residues. Germline V lookup: CDR1 KGHSH, CDR2 LQKENI. CDR3 loop: CASSLTGPGEMGGYTF. DNA for the CDR3: TGTGCCAGCTCACTGACAGGCCCCGGAGAGATGGGTGGCTACACCTTC.

This clone was detected once. The V gene is TRBV5-1, the J gene TRBJ1-1; D is perhaps TRBD1 (5 bases). V lost 9 bases and J 0 bases, leaving 21 bases between the germline ends. CDR1 and CDR2 from the germline V gene are SGHRS and YFSETQ. The length of the CDR3 is 16 residues. The CDR3 DNA is TGCGCCACCACGACAGAGTTTCCAACCCTGAACACTGAAGCTTTCTTT. Translation: CATTTEFPTLNTEAFF.

The chain joins TRBV5-4 to TRBJ2-7, with a weak D call TRBD1 (5 bases). The CDR3 totals 14 residues. Trimming shortened V by 4 bases and J by 3 bases, and 14 bases separated the two germline ends. Germline values: CDR1 SGHNT, CDR2 YYREEE (reference sequence). The CDR3 DNA reads TGTGCCAGCAGCAACAGTAACCAGGGCTACGAGCAGTACTTC. Translating gives CASSNSNQGYEQYF.

This clone appeared a few times. The CDR3: CATAGKRDEKLFF. CDR3 in DNA: TGTGCCACCGCGGGGAAAAGAGATGAAAAACTGTTTTTT. The chain joins TRBV2 to TRBJ1-4, with D uncertain. Germline V lookup: CDR1 SNHLY, CDR2 FYNNEI. This CDR3 is 13 amino acids long. V was trimmed by 10 bases and J by 6 bases, leaving 15 bases between them.

The V call is TRBV6-1, the J call TRBJ1-1, with 10 bases identical to TRBD1. This CDR3 is 15 amino acids long. J lost 1 base, V lost 4 bases, and 3 bases had no gene match. Germline assignment: CDR1 MNHNS and CDR2 SASEGT. The chain's CDR3 is CASSARDRGNTEAFF. The CDR3 DNA sequence: TGTGCCAGCAGTGCCAGGGACAGGGGGAACACTGAAGCTTTCTTT.

V gene TRBV6-4 combines with J gene TRBJ2-1; 8 bases match TRBD2. V dropped 4 bases and J dropped 3; count of bases not matched to a gene: 5. The CDR3 has 15 amino acids. Germline values: CDR1 MRHNA, CDR2 SNTAGT. As DNA, the CDR3 is TGTGCCAGCAGTGTATACGGGGGGGGCTACAATGAGCAGTTCTTC. This encodes CASSVYGGGYNEQFF.

The chain couples TRBV5-1 to TRBJ1-2, with 10 bases matching TRBD1. Germline values: CDR1 SGHRS, CDR2 YFSETQ. V lost 2 bases, J lost 6 bases, and 10 bases stayed unmatched. The CDR3 is made up of 16 amino acids. This chain's CDR3 is CASSFGTGEIPHGYTF. Here the CDR3 DNA reads TGCGCCAGCAGCTTCGGGACAGGGGAGATTCCGCATGGCTACACCTTC.

This clone was observed a few times. This sequence joins TRBV7-7 and TRBJ2-1; TRBD2 matches 11 bases. Germline loops: CDR1 SSHAT, CDR2 FNYEAQ (reference sequence). The CDR3 is 15 amino acids. V was clipped by 5 bases and J by 5 bases; unmatched bases: 5. The CDR3 loop is CASSKGLAENNEQFF. The CDR3 coding sequence is TGTGCCAGCAGCAAGGGACTAGCGGAAAACAATGAGCAGTTCTTC.